Listed below are T cell receptor beta chains from one sample, sequenced in a study of post-analysis software for immune sequencing data. Each CDR3 protein gets one entry after TCRdb re-called the PCR reads with MiXCR. The profile covers 650,000 to 850,000 distinct CDR3 sequences, with roughly 50% appearing a single time and 4.9% taken by the ten largest. Sequencing input: blood. The receptors derive from a girl aged 5-17 years with multiple sclerosis. Each CDR3 is given with its conserved first and last residue. A D gene is named only where the DNA matches it firmly. Clone size is given for some rows only: seen once, a few or many times, or a class if the clone is expanded.

d_call clone_size j_call v_call cdr3_nt cdr3_aa
- once TRBJ2-7 TRBV12-5 TGTGCTAGTGCCCTTAGCGGTCTCTCCTACAATGAGCAGTACTTC CASALSGLSYNEQYF
TRBD2 - TRBJ2-3 TRBV24-1 TGTGCCACCAGTACGAGGCGGGAGATCCCAGATACGCAGTATTTT CATSTRREIPDTQYF
TRBD1 - TRBJ2-7 TRBV2 TGTGCCAGCAGTGGAGGGGACAGCTCCTACGAGCAGTACTTC CASSGGDSSYEQYF
- few TRBJ2-7 TRBV24-1 TGTGCCACCGCCTCGACAGGCGACTCCTACGAGCAGTACTTC CATASTGDSYEQYF
- few TRBJ1-2 TRBV20-1 TGCAGTGCTCGAGATGGCGGGGGGACCTATGGCTACACCTTC CSARDGGGTYGYTF
TRBD1 - TRBJ2-1 TRBV27 TGTGCCAGCAGTCAAGGGACAGGGCTTTACAATGAGCAGTTCTTC CASSQGTGLYNEQFF
- - TRBJ2-1 TRBV15 TGTGCCACCAGCAAGACTAACTATGAGCAGTTCTTC CATSKTNYEQFF
TRBD2 - TRBJ2-1 TRBV28 TGTGCCAGCGGCAAGGGACTAGCGGGCTACAATGAGCAGTTCTTC CASGKGLAGYNEQFF
- - TRBJ2-1 TRBV20-1 TGCAGTGCTAGATATAGGTACAATGTGCAGTTCTTC CSARYRYNVQFF
- - TRBJ2-5 TRBV9 TGTGCCAGCAGCGGAATATACCAAGAGACCCAGTACTTC CASSGIYQETQYF
- - TRBJ2-3 TRBV12-5 TGTGCTAGTGGTTTGGTGTCTTCCTCCACAGATACGCAGTATTTT CASGLVSSSTDTQYF
TRBD1 few TRBJ1-2 TRBV6-6 TGTGCCAGCAGTAAGACAGGGGGCGATGGCTACACCTTC CASSKTGGDGYTF
- - TRBJ1-2 TRBV6-6 TGTGCCAGCAGTGACAACAGGAGAAATAACTATGGCTACACCTTC CASSDNRRNNYGYTF
TRBD2 once TRBJ2-1 TRBV10-3 TGTGCCATCAGTGGGTACGGGAGGGCCAGCAATGAGCAGTTCTTC CAISGYGRASNEQFF
- - TRBJ1-5 TRBV27 TGTGCCAGCAGTTTCGATACAAATCAGCCCCAGCATTTT CASSFDTNQPQHF
- few TRBJ2-2 TRBV7-9 TGTGCCAGCAGCTTATATGGGGATTCCACCGGGGAGCTGTTTTTT CASSLYGDSTGELFF
- - TRBJ2-7 TRBV4-3 TGCGCCAGCAGCCAAGAAACTAGCCTTCCCTACAATGAGCAGTACTTC CASSQETSLPYNEQYF
- - TRBJ2-3 TRBV29-1 TGCAGCACAGATACGCAGTATTTT CSTDTQYF
TRBD2 - TRBJ2-1 TRBV29-1 TGCAGCGCCACTGGGTACGGGAGGGTCTCCTACAATGAGCAGTTCTTC CSATGYGRVSYNEQFF
TRBD1 - TRBJ1-2 TRBV4-3 TGCGCCAGCAGCCCAGGGCAGGGGGAGAACTATGGCTACACCTTC CASSPGQGENYGYTF
- few TRBJ2-3 TRBV29-1 TGCAGCGTTGGATCGGAATCTAGCACAGATACGCAGTATTTT CSVGSESSTDTQYF
- few TRBJ2-1 TRBV12-3/TRBV12-4 TGTGCCAGCAGTTCCGGGACTGGAAACCGAAATGAGCAGTTCTTC CASSSGTGNRNEQFF
- - TRBJ1-2 TRBV12-3/TRBV12-4 TGTGCCAGCAGTTTTCAGGCCTCCTATGGCTACACCTTC CASSFQASYGYTF
- few TRBJ2-7 TRBV20-1 TGCAGTGCTCGCAGCGGGTTCTACGAGCAGTACTTC CSARSGFYEQYF
TRBD2 few TRBJ2-7 TRBV6-1 TGTGCCAGCAGTGAGCCGGGAGGGGCCGCCTCCTACGAGCAGTACTTC CASSEPGGAASYEQYF
- few TRBJ1-2 TRBV9 TGTGCCAGCAGCGTAGGGGACTCCCTGGGCTATGGCTACACCTTC CASSVGDSLGYGYTF
TRBD2 - TRBJ2-3 TRBV10-3 TGTGCCATCAGTGAGTCGGGACTAGCGGGAGGAGATACGCAGTATTTT CAISESGLAGGDTQYF
- - TRBJ1-2 TRBV6-6 TGTGCCAGCAGTCATACAGATAACTATGGCTACACCTTC CASSHTDNYGYTF
- - TRBJ2-7 TRBV7-2 TGTGCCAGCACCACTCAGGTCGGAAGCTCCTACGAGCAGTACTTC CASTTQVGSSYEQYF
- - TRBJ2-1 TRBV20-1 TGCAGTGCCCCCCCTAGCGAGCGTGGGGGCAATGAGCAGTTCTTC CSAPPSERGGNEQFF
- - TRBJ1-5 TRBV7-9 TGTGCCAGCAGCTTACAGGGTACCAGGGACAATCAGCCCCAGCATTTT CASSLQGTRDNQPQHF
TRBD2 - TRBJ2-1 TRBV3-1 TGTGCCAGCAGCCAATCGCAGGACAGAGACCTAGCGGGTCCGTTTAGGTCCTACAATGAGCGGTTCTTC CASSQSQDRDLAGPFRSYNERFF
TRBD2 - TRBJ2-1 TRBV6-5 TGTGCCAGCAGAGGGACTAGCGGGGGTTGGCACAATGAGCAGTTCTTC CASRGTSGGWHNEQFF
- - TRBJ1-3 TRBV29-1 TGCAGCGTTGTGAAGGGAGCCACTGGAAACACCATATATTTT CSVVKGATGNTIYF
- - TRBJ1-2 TRBV5-1 TGCGCCAGCAGACCAACTGAGGAGCAGACTAACTATGGCTACACCTTC CASRPTEEQTNYGYTF
- once TRBJ2-7 TRBV4-1 TGCGCCGGCAGCCAAGACCGGGGGGACACCGGAGCCTACGAGCAGTACTTC CAGSQDRGDTGAYEQYF
TRBD1 - TRBJ1-1 TRBV6-5 TGTGCCAGCAGCGTTGACAGGGGAAACACTGAAGCTTTCTTT CASSVDRGNTEAFF
TRBD1 few TRBJ1-1 TRBV5-1 TGCGCCAGCAGCCCCGGGACAGGGGGCGCGGGCACTGAAGCTTTCTTT CASSPGTGGAGTEAFF
- few TRBJ2-7 TRBV20-1 TGCAGTGCTACCCTAGTGGACTACGAGCAGTACTTC CSATLVDYEQYF
TRBD2 - TRBJ2-1 TRBV7-8 TGTGCCAGCAGCAACCGGACTAGCAGGGAGCAGTTCTTC CASSNRTSREQFF
TRBD1 - TRBJ2-1 TRBV27 TGTGCCAGCAGTCACGCTCGGGACAGGTATGACTACAATGAGCAGTTCTTC CASSHARDRYDYNEQFF
TRBD1 few TRBJ1-1 TRBV12-3/TRBV12-4 TGTGCCAGCAGTTCCGGGACAGGGGGTTGGGTGAACACTGAAGCTTTCTTT CASSSGTGGWVNTEAFF
TRBD1 few TRBJ2-7 TRBV7-9 TGTGCCAGCACGAGGGGGACAGTATCCAACTCCTACGAGCAGTACTTC CASTRGTVSNSYEQYF
- - TRBJ2-1 TRBV6-5 TGTGCCAGCAGAAACAGGGTCTACAATGAGCAGTTCTTC CASRNRVYNEQFF
TRBD2 few TRBJ2-1 TRBV6-5 TGTGCCAGCACCCCGGGGGGACTACCATACAATGAGCAGTTCTTC CASTPGGLPYNEQFF
TRBD2 - TRBJ2-3 TRBV20-1 TGCAGTGCTAGGACGGGACTAGCGAACACAGATACGCAGTATTTT CSARTGLANTDTQYF
TRBD1 - TRBJ2-7 TRBV5-5 TGTGCCAGCAGCTTATCGACAGGGCCCCCCTACGAGCAGTACTTC CASSLSTGPPYEQYF
- - TRBJ1-1 TRBV19 TGTGCCAGTAGTATAGGGTCGAGCGTCGACACTGAAGCTTTCTTT CASSIGSSVDTEAFF
- - TRBJ2-5 TRBV20-1 TGCAGTGCTAGAGTCGGTTGGAGCGAGACCCAGTACTTC CSARVGWSETQYF
TRBD1 - TRBJ1-4 TRBV28 TGTGCCAGCAGTCACAAATCGGGGACAGGGCCCGGGGGAACTAATGAAAAACTGTTTTTT CASSHKSGTGPGGTNEKLFF
- - TRBJ2-1 TRBV20-1 TGCAGTGGCGGGGGCGGCTCCTACAATGAGCAGTTCTTC CSGGGGSYNEQFF